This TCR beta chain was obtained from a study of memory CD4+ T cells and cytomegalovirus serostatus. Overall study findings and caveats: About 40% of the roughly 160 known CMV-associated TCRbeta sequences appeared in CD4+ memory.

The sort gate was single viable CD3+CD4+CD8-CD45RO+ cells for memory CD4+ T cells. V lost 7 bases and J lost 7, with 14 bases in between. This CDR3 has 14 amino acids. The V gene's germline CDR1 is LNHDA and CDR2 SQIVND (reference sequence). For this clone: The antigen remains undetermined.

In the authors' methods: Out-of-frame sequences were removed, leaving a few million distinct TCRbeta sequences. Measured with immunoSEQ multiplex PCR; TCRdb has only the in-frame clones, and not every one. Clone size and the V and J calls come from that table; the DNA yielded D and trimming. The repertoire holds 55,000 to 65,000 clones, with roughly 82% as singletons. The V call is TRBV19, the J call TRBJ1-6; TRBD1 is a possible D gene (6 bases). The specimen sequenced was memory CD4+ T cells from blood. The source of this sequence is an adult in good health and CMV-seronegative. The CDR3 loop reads CASMGGGWNSPLHF. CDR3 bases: TGTGCCAGTATGGGGGGGGGCTGGAATTCACCCCTCCACTTT.